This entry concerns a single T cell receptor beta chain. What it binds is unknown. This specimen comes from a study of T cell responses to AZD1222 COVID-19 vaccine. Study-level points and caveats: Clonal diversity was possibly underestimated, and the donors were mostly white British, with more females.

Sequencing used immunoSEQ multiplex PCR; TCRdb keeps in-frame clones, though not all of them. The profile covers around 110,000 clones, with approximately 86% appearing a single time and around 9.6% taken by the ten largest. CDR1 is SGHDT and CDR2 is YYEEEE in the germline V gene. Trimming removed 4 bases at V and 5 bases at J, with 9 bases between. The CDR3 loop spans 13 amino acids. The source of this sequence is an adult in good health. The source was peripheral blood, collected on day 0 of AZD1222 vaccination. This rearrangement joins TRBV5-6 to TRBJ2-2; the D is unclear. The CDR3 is CASSPPSTGELFF. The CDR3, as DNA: TGTGCCAGCAGCCCCCCGTCGACCGGGGAGCTGTTTTTT. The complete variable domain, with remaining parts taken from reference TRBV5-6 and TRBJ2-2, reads DAGVTQSPTHLIKTRGQQVTLRCSPKSGHDTVSWYQQALGQGPQFIFQYYEEEERQRGNFPDRFSGHQFPNYSSELNVNALLLGDSALYLCASSPPSTGELFFGEGSRLTVL.